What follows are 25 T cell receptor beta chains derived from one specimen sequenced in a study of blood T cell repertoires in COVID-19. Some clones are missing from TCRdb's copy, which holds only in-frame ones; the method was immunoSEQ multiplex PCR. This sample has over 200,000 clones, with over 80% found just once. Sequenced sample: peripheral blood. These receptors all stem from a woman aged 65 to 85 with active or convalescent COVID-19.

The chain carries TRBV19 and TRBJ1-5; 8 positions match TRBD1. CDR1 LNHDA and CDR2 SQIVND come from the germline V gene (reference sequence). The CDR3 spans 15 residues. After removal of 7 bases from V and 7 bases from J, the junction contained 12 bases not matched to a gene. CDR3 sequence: CASTPTTGGGQPQHF. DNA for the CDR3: TGTGCCAGTACCCCTACCACAGGGGGTGGCCAGCCCCAGCATTTT. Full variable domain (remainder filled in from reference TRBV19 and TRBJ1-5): DGGITQSPKYLFRKEGQNVTLSCEQNLNHDAMYWYRQDPGQGLRLIYYSQIVNDFQKGDIAEGYSVSREKKESFPLTVTSAQKNPTAFYLCASTPTTGGGQPQHFGDGTRLSIL.

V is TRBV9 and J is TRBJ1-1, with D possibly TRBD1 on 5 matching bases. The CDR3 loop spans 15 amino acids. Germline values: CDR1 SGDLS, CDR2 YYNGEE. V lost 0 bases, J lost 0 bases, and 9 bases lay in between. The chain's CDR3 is CASSVGGRMNTEAFF. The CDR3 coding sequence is TGTGCCAGCAGCGTAGGGGGCAGGATGAACACTGAAGCTTTCTTT.

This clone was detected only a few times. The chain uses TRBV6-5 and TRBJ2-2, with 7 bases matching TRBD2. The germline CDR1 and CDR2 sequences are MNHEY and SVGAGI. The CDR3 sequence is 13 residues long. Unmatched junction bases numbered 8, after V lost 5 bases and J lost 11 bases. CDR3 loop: CASSLLTSRELFF. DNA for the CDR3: TGTGCCAGCAGTCTGCTGACTAGCAGAGAGCTGTTTTTT.

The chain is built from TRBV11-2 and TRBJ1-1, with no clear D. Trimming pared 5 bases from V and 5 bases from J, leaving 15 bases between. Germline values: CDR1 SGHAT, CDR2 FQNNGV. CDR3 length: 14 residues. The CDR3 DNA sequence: TGTGCCAGCAGCCCGGGGTTCCAAGGGACTGAAGCTTTCTTT. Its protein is CASSPGFQGTEAFF.

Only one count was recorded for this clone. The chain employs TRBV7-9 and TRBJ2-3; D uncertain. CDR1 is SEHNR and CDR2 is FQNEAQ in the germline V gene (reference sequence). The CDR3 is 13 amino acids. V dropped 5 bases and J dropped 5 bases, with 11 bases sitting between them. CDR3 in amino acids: CASSPTHGDTQYF. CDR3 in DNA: TGTGCCAGCAGCCCGACTCATGGAGATACGCAGTATTTT.

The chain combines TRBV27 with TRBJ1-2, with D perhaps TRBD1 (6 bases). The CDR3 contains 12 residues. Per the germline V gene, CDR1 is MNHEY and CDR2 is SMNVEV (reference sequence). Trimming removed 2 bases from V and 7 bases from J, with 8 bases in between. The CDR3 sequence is CASSLRGGGYTF. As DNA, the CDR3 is TGTGCCAGCAGTTTACGAGGGGGTGGCTACACCTTC.

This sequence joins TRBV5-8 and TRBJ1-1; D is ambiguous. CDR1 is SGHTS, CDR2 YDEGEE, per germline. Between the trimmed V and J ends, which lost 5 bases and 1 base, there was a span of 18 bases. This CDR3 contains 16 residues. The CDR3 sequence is CASRRSLSPGNTEAFF. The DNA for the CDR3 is TGTGCCAGCAGGAGGAGTCTGAGCCCGGGGAACACTGAAGCTTTCTTT. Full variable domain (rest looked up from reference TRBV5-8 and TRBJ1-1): EAGVTQSPTHLIKTRGQQATLRCSPISGHTSVYWYQQALGLGLQFLLWYDEGEERNRGNFPPRFSGRQFPNYSSELNVNALELEDSALYLCASRRSLSPGNTEAFFGQGTRLTVV.

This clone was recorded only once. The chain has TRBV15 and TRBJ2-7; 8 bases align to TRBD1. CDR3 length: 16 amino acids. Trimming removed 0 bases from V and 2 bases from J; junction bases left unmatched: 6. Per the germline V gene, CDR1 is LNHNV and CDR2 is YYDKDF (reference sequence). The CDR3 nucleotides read TGTGCCACCAGCAGAGATGGGACAGGCAAACCCTACGAGCAGTACTTC. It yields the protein CATSRDGTGKPYEQYF.

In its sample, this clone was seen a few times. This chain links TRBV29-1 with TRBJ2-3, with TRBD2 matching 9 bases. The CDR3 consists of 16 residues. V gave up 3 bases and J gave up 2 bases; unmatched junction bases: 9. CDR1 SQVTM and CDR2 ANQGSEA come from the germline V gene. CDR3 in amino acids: CSVDGTAGGPTDTQYF. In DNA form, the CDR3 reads TGCAGCGTTGACGGCACTGCGGGGGGGCCCACAGATACGCAGTATTTT.

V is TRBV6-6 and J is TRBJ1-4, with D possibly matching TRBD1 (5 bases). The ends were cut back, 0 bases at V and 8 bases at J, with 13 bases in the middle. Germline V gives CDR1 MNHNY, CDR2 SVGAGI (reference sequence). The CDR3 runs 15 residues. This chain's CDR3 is CASSYSQGFREKLFF. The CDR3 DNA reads TGTGCCAGCAGTTACTCTCAGGGATTTCGGGAAAAACTGTTTTTT.

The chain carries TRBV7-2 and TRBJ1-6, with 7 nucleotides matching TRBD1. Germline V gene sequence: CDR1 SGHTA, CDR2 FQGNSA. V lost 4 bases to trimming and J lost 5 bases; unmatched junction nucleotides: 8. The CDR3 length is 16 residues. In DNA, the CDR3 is TGTGCCAGCAGCTCTCAGAGGGGACAGAATAATTCACCCCTCCACTTT. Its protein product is CASSSQRGQNNSPLHF.

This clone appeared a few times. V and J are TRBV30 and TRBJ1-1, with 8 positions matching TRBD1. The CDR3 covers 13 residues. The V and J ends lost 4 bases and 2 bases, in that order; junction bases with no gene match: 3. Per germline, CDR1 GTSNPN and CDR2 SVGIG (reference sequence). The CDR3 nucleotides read TGTGCCTGGAAGGACAGGGCCAACACTGAAGCTTTCTTT. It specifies CAWKDRANTEAFF.

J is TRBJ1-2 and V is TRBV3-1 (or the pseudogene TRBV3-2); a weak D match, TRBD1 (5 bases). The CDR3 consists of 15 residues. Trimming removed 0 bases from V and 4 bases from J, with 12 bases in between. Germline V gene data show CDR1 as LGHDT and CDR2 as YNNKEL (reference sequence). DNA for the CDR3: TGTGCCAGCAGCCAAGATCTCAGGGCTGGCTATGGCTACACCTTC. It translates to CASSQDLRAGYGYTF.

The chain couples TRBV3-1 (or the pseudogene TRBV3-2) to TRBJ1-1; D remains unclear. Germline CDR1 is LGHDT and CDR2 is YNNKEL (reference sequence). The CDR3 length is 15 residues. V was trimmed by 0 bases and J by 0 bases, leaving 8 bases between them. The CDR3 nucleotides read TGTGCCAGCAGCCAAGATCTGGGCATGAACACTGAAGCTTTCTTT. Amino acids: CASSQDLGMNTEAFF.

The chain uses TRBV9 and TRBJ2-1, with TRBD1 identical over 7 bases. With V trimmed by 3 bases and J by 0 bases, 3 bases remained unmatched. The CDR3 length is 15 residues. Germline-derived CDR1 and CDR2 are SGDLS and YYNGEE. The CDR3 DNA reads TGTGCCAGCAGCGCAGGGGGTATCTCCTACAATGAGCAGTTCTTC. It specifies CASSAGGISYNEQFF. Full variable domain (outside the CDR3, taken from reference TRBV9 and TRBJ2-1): DSGVTQTPKHLITATGQRVTLRCSPRSGDLSVYWYQQSLDQGLQFLIQYYNGEERAKGNILERFSAQQFPDLHSELNLSSLELGDSALYFCASSAGGISYNEQFFGPGTRLTVL.

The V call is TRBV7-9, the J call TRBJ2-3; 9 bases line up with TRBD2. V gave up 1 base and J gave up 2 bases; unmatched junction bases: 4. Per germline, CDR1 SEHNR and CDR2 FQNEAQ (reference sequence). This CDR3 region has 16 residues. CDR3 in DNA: TGTGCCAGCAGCTTAGGGGTAGCGGGGGCCACAGATACGCAGTATTTT. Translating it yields CASSLGVAGATDTQYF.

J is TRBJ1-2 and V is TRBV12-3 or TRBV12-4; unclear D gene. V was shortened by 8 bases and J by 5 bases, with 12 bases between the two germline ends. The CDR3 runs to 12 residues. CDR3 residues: CASSTEGYGYTF. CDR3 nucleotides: TGTGCCAGCTCTACCGAGGGTTATGGCTACACCTTC.

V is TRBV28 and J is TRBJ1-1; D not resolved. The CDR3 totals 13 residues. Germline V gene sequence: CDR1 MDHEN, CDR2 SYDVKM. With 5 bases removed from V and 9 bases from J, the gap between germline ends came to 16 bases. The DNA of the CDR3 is TGTGCCAGCAGTAATCAAGAGGGAATGCAAGCTTTCTTT. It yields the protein CASSNQEGMQAFF.

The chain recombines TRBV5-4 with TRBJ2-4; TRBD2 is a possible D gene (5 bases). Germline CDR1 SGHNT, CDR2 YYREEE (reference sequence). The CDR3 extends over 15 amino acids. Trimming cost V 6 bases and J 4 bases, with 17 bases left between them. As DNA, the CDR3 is TGTGCCAGCACGGCCGCGGGCAGCCTAAAAAACATTCAGTACTTC. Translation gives CASTAAGSLKNIQYF.

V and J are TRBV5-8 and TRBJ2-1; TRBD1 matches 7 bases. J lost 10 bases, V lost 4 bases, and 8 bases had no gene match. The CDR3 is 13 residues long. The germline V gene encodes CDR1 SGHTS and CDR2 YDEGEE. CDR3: CASSPHLDREQFF. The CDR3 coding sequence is TGTGCCAGCAGCCCGCACTTGGACAGGGAGCAGTTCTTC.

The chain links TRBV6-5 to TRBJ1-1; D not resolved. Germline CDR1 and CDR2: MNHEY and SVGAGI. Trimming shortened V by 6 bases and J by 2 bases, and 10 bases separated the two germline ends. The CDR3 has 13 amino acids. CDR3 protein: CASRGRSNTEAFF. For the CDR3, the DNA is TGTGCCAGCAGGGGCAGGTCAAACACTGAAGCTTTCTTT.

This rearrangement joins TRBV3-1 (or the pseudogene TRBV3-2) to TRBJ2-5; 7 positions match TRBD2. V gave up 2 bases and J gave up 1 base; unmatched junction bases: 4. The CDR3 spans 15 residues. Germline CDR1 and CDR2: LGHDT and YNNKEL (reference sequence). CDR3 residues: CASSQLGGGQETQYF. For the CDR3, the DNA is TGTGCCAGCAGCCAACTGGGGGGGGGCCAAGAGACCCAGTACTTC.

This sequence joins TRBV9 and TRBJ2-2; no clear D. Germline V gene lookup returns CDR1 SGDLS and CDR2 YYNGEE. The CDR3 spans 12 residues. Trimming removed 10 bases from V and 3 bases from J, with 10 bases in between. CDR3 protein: CAGSRDTGELFF. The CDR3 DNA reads TGTGCCGGCTCCCGGGACACCGGGGAGCTGTTTTTT.

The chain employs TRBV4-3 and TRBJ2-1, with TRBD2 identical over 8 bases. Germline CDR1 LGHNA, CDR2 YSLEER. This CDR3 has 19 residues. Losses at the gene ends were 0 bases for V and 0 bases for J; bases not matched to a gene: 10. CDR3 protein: CASSQDRAGAFLSYNEQFF. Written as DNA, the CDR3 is TGCGCCAGCAGCCAAGATAGAGCGGGGGCCTTCCTCTCCTACAATGAGCAGTTCTTC.

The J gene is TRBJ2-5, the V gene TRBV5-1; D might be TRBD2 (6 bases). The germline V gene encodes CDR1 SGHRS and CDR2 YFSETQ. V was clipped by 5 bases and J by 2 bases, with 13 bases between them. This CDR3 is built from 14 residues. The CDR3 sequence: CASSLGRGQETQYF. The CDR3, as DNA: TGCGCCAGCAGTCTTGGCCGGGGGCAAGAGACCCAGTACTTC.